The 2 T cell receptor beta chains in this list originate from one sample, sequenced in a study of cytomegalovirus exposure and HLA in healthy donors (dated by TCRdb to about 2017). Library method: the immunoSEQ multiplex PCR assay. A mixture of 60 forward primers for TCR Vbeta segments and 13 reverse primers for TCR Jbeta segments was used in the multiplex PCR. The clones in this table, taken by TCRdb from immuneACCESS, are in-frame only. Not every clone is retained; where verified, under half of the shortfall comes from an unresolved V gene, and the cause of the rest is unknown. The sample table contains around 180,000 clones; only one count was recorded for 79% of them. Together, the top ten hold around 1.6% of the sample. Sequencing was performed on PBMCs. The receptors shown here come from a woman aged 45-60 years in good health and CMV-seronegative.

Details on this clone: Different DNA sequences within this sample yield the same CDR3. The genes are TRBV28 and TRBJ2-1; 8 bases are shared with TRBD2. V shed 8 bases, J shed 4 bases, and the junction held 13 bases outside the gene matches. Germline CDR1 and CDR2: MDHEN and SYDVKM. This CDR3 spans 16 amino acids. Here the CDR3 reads CASHPSGLGPYNEQFF. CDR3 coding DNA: TGTGCCAGCCATCCCTCGGGACTAGGACCGTACAATGAGCAGTTCTTC.

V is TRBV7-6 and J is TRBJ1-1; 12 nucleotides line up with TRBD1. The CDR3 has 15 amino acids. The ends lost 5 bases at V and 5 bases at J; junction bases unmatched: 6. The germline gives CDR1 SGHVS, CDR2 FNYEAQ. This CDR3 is CASSPGQGARTEAFF. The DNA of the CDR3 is TGTGCCAGCAGCCCGGGACAGGGGGCGCGTACTGAAGCTTTCTTT.